The rows below give T cell receptor beta chains drawn from one sample of a study of response to subunit inactivated influenza vaccine. MiXCR was run by TCRdb on the RT-PCR reads, yielding one entry per CDR3 protein. The table includes hundreds of thousands of distinct CDR3 sequences, 14% detected once. Sequenced material: PBMCs from blood, taken less than 15 days before vaccination. The receptors derive from a man aged 45 to 65 who received an inactivated influenza vaccine. The CDR3 runs from the conserved cysteine through the conserved F or W. Fields, in order: D gene, CDR3 length, J gene, clone size, V gene, CDR3 protein, CDR3 DNA. The D gene is left open where the match is weak. The size field is filled for only some rows; it gives once, few, many or a size class.

d_call: .; cdr3_length: 15; j_call: TRBJ2-1; clone_size: .; v_call: TRBV7-8; cdr3_aa: CASSSVEVRYNEQFF; cdr3_nt: TGTGCCAGCAGTTCCGTAGAGGTGAGGTACAATGAGCAGTTCTTC
d_call: TRBD1; cdr3_length: 14; j_call: TRBJ1-6; clone_size: few; v_call: TRBV27; cdr3_aa: CASKGPGQNSPLHF; cdr3_nt: TGTGCCAGCAAAGGACCGGGACAGAATTCACCCCTCCACTTT
d_call: TRBD1; cdr3_length: 16; j_call: TRBJ1-5; clone_size: few; v_call: TRBV7-2; cdr3_aa: CASSTGTGGGNQPQHF; cdr3_nt: TGTGCCAGCAGCACGGGGACAGGGGGAGGCAATCAGCCCCAGCATTTT
d_call: .; cdr3_length: 15; j_call: TRBJ2-1; clone_size: few; v_call: TRBV6-5; cdr3_aa: CASSYDWGSYNEQFF; cdr3_nt: TGTGCCAGCAGTTACGACTGGGGCTCCTACAATGAGCAGTTCTTC
d_call: TRBD2; cdr3_length: 16; j_call: TRBJ2-7; clone_size: few; v_call: TRBV7-6; cdr3_aa: CASSLRPGGHGNEQYF; cdr3_nt: TGTGCCAGCAGCTTACGTCCGGGAGGGCATGGTAACGAGCAGTACTTC
d_call: .; cdr3_length: 17; j_call: TRBJ2-2; clone_size: many; v_call: TRBV7-9; cdr3_aa: CASSTTKRTSMAGELFF; cdr3_nt: TGTGCCAGCAGCACTACGAAGCGGACCTCCATGGCCGGGGAGCTGTTTTTT
d_call: TRBD1; cdr3_length: 15; j_call: TRBJ2-7; clone_size: .; v_call: TRBV7-2; cdr3_aa: CASSHDRGSAYEQYF; cdr3_nt: TGTGCCAGCAGTCATGACAGGGGGTCTGCCTACGAGCAGTACTTC
d_call: .; cdr3_length: 13; j_call: TRBJ1-1; clone_size: .; v_call: TRBV29-1; cdr3_aa: CSVGWVMATEAFF; cdr3_nt: TGCAGCGTTGGTTGGGTGATGGCCACTGAAGCTTTCTTT
d_call: .; cdr3_length: 11; j_call: TRBJ2-1; clone_size: .; v_call: TRBV7-9; cdr3_aa: CASSSDSVQFF; cdr3_nt: TGTGCCAGCAGCTCCGACTCCGTGCAGTTCTTC
d_call: .; cdr3_length: 14; j_call: TRBJ2-3; clone_size: .; v_call: TRBV12-3/TRBV12-4; cdr3_aa: CASSFVASTDTQYF; cdr3_nt: TGTGCCAGCAGTTTTGTGGCTAGCACAGATACGCAGTATTTT
d_call: TRBD1; cdr3_length: 14; j_call: TRBJ1-2; clone_size: .; v_call: TRBV28; cdr3_aa: CASTSQGQGYGYTF; cdr3_nt: TGTGCCAGCACCTCCCAGGGACAGGGATATGGCTACACCTTC
d_call: .; cdr3_length: 13; j_call: TRBJ2-6; clone_size: few; v_call: TRBV6-2/TRBV6-3; cdr3_aa: CASTASGANVLTF; cdr3_nt: TGTGCCAGCACGGCCTCTGGGGCCAACGTCCTGACTTTC
d_call: TRBD1; cdr3_length: 14; j_call: TRBJ2-1; clone_size: .; v_call: TRBV27; cdr3_aa: CASSLNRGSNEQFF; cdr3_nt: TGTGCCAGCAGTTTAAACAGGGGATCCAATGAGCAGTTCTTC
d_call: TRBD2; cdr3_length: 17; j_call: TRBJ2-1; clone_size: many; v_call: TRBV20-1; cdr3_aa: CSASDRPSGSSVNEQFF; cdr3_nt: TGCAGTGCTTCCGACCGGCCTAGCGGGAGCTCTGTAAATGAGCAGTTCTTC
d_call: .; cdr3_length: 14; j_call: TRBJ1-6; clone_size: .; v_call: TRBV28; cdr3_aa: CASSRTVTNSPLHF; cdr3_nt: TGTGCCAGCTCTCGGACAGTTACTAATTCACCCCTCCACTTT
d_call: TRBD1; cdr3_length: 14; j_call: TRBJ2-2; clone_size: few; v_call: TRBV20-1; cdr3_aa: CSARDRARTGELFF; cdr3_nt: TGCAGTGCTAGGGACAGGGCACGAACCGGGGAGCTGTTTTTT
d_call: .; cdr3_length: 14; j_call: TRBJ2-6; clone_size: many; v_call: TRBV25-1; cdr3_aa: CASSGEAGANVLTF; cdr3_nt: TGTGCCAGCAGTGGGGAGGCTGGGGCCAACGTCCTGACTTTC
d_call: TRBD1; cdr3_length: 17; j_call: TRBJ2-6; clone_size: few; v_call: TRBV12-3/TRBV12-4; cdr3_aa: CASRGDSEPSGANVLTF; cdr3_nt: TGTGCCAGCAGGGGGGACAGCGAACCCTCTGGGGCCAACGTCCTGACTTTC
d_call: TRBD1; cdr3_length: 14; j_call: TRBJ2-2; clone_size: few; v_call: TRBV7-2; cdr3_aa: CASSRTGAGGELFF; cdr3_nt: TGTGCCAGCAGCCGGACAGGGGCGGGCGGGGAGCTGTTTTTT
d_call: .; cdr3_length: 15; j_call: TRBJ2-2; clone_size: many; v_call: TRBV7-2; cdr3_aa: CASSLVLANTGELFF; cdr3_nt: TGTGCCAGCAGCTTAGTACTAGCGAACACCGGGGAGCTGTTTTTT
d_call: .; cdr3_length: 15; j_call: TRBJ2-1; clone_size: few; v_call: TRBV14; cdr3_aa: CASTPGKGPYNEQFF; cdr3_nt: TGTGCCAGCACACCGGGTAAGGGACCGTACAATGAGCAGTTCTTC
d_call: .; cdr3_length: 15; j_call: TRBJ2-3; clone_size: .; v_call: TRBV7-3; cdr3_aa: CASSLSGTNTDTQYF; cdr3_nt: TGTGCCAGCAGCTTATCCGGGACAAACACAGATACGCAGTATTTT
d_call: .; cdr3_length: 16; j_call: TRBJ1-2; clone_size: .; v_call: TRBV29-1; cdr3_aa: CSVGETGHRIRDGYTF; cdr3_nt: TGCAGCGTTGGAGAAACCGGACACCGGATTCGAGATGGCTACACCTTC
d_call: .; cdr3_length: 14; j_call: TRBJ1-4; clone_size: .; v_call: TRBV4-1; cdr3_aa: CASSPRFANEKLFF; cdr3_nt: TGCGCCAGCAGCCCCCGTTTTGCTAATGAAAAACTGTTTTTT
d_call: .; cdr3_length: 14; j_call: TRBJ2-6; clone_size: .; v_call: TRBV20-1; cdr3_aa: CSAERGAGVNVLTF; cdr3_nt: TGCAGTGCTGAGAGAGGGGCTGGGGTCAACGTCCTGACTTTC
d_call: .; cdr3_length: 12; j_call: TRBJ2-1; clone_size: .; v_call: TRBV7-2; cdr3_aa: CASSFFYNEQFF; cdr3_nt: TGTGCCAGCAGCTTCTTCTACAATGAGCAGTTCTTC
d_call: .; cdr3_length: 16; j_call: TRBJ2-1; clone_size: .; v_call: TRBV12-3/TRBV12-4; cdr3_aa: CASSLGGVRGYNEQFF; cdr3_nt: TGTGCCAGCAGTTTGGGGGGCGTCAGGGGTTACAATGAGCAGTTCTTC
d_call: .; cdr3_length: 14; j_call: TRBJ2-1; clone_size: many; v_call: TRBV20-1; cdr3_aa: CSAPPSTSGNEQFF; cdr3_nt: TGCAGTGCTCCCCCCTCAACCTCGGGAAATGAGCAGTTCTTC
d_call: TRBD2; cdr3_length: 18; j_call: TRBJ2-1; clone_size: few; v_call: TRBV12-3/TRBV12-4; cdr3_aa: CASSLKAGGLAGYNEQFF; cdr3_nt: TGTGCCAGCAGTTTAAAGGCCGGAGGTCTAGCGGGTTACAATGAGCAGTTCTTC
d_call: TRBD1; cdr3_length: 15; j_call: TRBJ2-2; clone_size: .; v_call: TRBV6-2/TRBV6-3; cdr3_aa: CASSPRTGSAGELFF; cdr3_nt: TGTGCCAGCAGTCCCCGGACAGGGAGCGCCGGGGAGCTGTTTTTT
d_call: .; cdr3_length: 14; j_call: TRBJ1-2; clone_size: .; v_call: TRBV20-1; cdr3_aa: CSLPPPGLIGGYTF; cdr3_nt: TGCAGCCTTCCCCCTCCAGGGTTAATAGGTGGCTACACCTTC
d_call: TRBD2; cdr3_length: 18; j_call: TRBJ2-7; clone_size: few; v_call: TRBV19; cdr3_aa: CASSIATYARAGRYEQYF; cdr3_nt: TGTGCCAGTAGTATAGCCACATACGCACGAGCGGGAAGATACGAGCAGTACTTC
d_call: .; cdr3_length: 14; j_call: TRBJ1-5; clone_size: .; v_call: TRBV12-3/TRBV12-4; cdr3_aa: CASSLTWGNQPQHF; cdr3_nt: TGTGCCAGCAGCCTGACATGGGGCAATCAGCCCCAGCATTTT
d_call: .; cdr3_length: 15; j_call: TRBJ2-7; clone_size: .; v_call: TRBV6-2/TRBV6-3; cdr3_aa: CASSYFGGHEYEQYF; cdr3_nt: TGTGCCAGCAGTTACTTCGGCGGGCATGAATACGAGCAGTACTTC
d_call: .; cdr3_length: 15; j_call: TRBJ2-1; clone_size: .; v_call: TRBV7-2; cdr3_aa: CASSSPVQGSNEQFF; cdr3_nt: TGTGCCAGCAGCTCCCCCGTTCAGGGCTCTAATGAGCAGTTCTTC
d_call: TRBD2; cdr3_length: 14; j_call: TRBJ2-3; clone_size: few; v_call: TRBV20-1; cdr3_aa: CSATQRDLGDTQYF; cdr3_nt: TGCAGTGCTACCCAGCGGGACCTCGGAGATACGCAGTATTTT